Shown below are 20 T cell receptor beta chains from a single sample sequenced in a study of metastatic and nonmetastatic thyroid tumors. TCRdb re-analyzed the PCR reads through MiXCR. Of around 30,000 clones detected, roughly 4% appear once; the ten largest clones hold around a fifth. Nobody among the patients had been given any treatment before thyroid surgery. Sequencing was performed on blood. The receptors come from a female donor with papillary thyroid cancer or a benign thyroid nodule (not recorded which). Some clones in this sample may be carry-over from other donors' samples.

A few counts support this clone. The chain carries TRBV20-1 and TRBJ2-7; D may be TRBD2 (5 bases). V was trimmed by 0 bases and J by 0 bases, leaving 12 bases between them. The V gene's germline CDR1 is DFQATT and CDR2 SNEGSKA (reference sequence). The CDR3 contains 15 residues. The CDR3 loop is CSARDLARSSYEQYF. The CDR3 nucleotides are TGCAGTGCTAGAGATTTAGCGAGGTCCTCCTACGAGCAGTACTTC.

This clone was picked up a small number of times. The chain links TRBV6-8 to TRBJ1-2; D is uncertain. The CDR3 contains 14 residues. Germline-derived CDR1 and CDR2 are MNHGY and SAAAGT. Deletions cut 2 bases from V and 0 bases from J, with 7 bases between. The CDR3 region is CASSYNRANYGYTF. The CDR3 nucleotides read TGTGCCAGCAGTTACAACAGAGCTAACTATGGCTACACCTTC.

In its sample, this clone was seen a few times. This chain joins TRBV6-1 and TRBJ2-1; D ambiguous. This CDR3 comprises 13 residues. Trimming pared 6 bases from V and 5 bases from J, leaving 11 bases between. From germline, CDR1 is MNHNS and CDR2 SASEGT. As DNA, the CDR3 is TGTGCCAGCAGCCCGGACCAAAACAATGAGCAGTTCTTC. This sequence encodes CASSPDQNNEQFF.

The chain couples TRBV5-4 to TRBJ1-1; TRBD1 is a possible D gene (5 bases). Germline V gene data show CDR1 as SGHNT and CDR2 as YYREEE (reference sequence). Trimming took off 4 bases at V and 1 base at J, with 17 bases between the two ends. This CDR3 has 16 residues. The CDR3 here is CASSPQPPGQNTEAFF. The CDR3 nucleotides are TGTGCCAGCAGCCCACAACCCCCCGGACAGAACACTGAAGCTTTCTTT.

This clone came up a few times. One junction end disagrees with the germline gene, perhaps due to a read error. Other nucleotide sequences in the sample specify the same CDR3. V and J are TRBV19 and TRBJ2-6, with TRBD1 as a possible D gene (5 bases). The V gene's germline CDR1 is LNHDA and CDR2 SQIVND (reference sequence). This CDR3 spans 16 amino acids. This CDR3 reads CASSIERFSGANVMTF. CDR3 bases: TGTGCCAGTAGTATCGAGAGGTTCTCTGGGGCCAACGTCATGACTTTC.

This clone is judged medium-sized (0.01 to 0.1%). V and J are TRBV27 and TRBJ2-7; tentative D call: TRBD1 (5 bases). The V gene lost 8 bases and the J gene lost 0 bases, with 14 bases spanning the gap. There are 14 residues in the CDR3. The germline gives CDR1 MNHEY, CDR2 SMNVEV (reference sequence). CDR3 region: CASGSDRNSYEQYF. The DNA for the CDR3 is TGTGCCAGCGGTTCTGACAGAAACTCCTACGAGCAGTACTTC.

Only a few counts were recorded for this clone. The chain has TRBV2 and TRBJ1-2; the match to TRBD1 covers 10 bases. Trimming at V came to 6 bases and at J to 4 bases, leaving 5 bases not matched to a gene. CDR1 is SNHLY and CDR2 is FYNNEI in the germline V gene. This CDR3 is built from 14 residues. The CDR3 DNA reads as TGTGCCAGCAGGGCCGGGACAGGGGTCTATGGCTACACCTTC. Amino acids: CASRAGTGVYGYTF. Full variable domain (outside the CDR3, taken from reference TRBV2 and TRBJ1-2): EPEVTQTPSHQVTQMGQEVILRCVPISNHLYFYWYRQILGQKVEFLVSFYNNEISEKSEIFDDQFSVERPDGSNFTLKIRSTKLEDSAMYFCASRAGTGVYGYTFGSGTRLTVV.

This chain uses TRBV19 with TRBJ1-2, with D possibly TRBD1 on 5 matching bases. The CDR3 has 16 residues. The germline gives CDR1 LNHDA, CDR2 SQIVND (reference sequence). V was pared by 5 bases and J by 3 bases, with 19 bases between. The CDR3 nucleotides are TGTGCCAGTAGTTATTATGGGGGGAGCGCTGACTATGGCTACACCTTC. This encodes CASSYYGGSADYGYTF.

Many counts were recorded for this clone. V usage is TRBV10-3 and J usage is TRBJ1-1; maybe TRBD1 (5 bases). The V end was cut by 0 bases, the J end by 7 bases, with 18 bases between. Germline V lookup: CDR1 ENHRY, CDR2 SYGVKD. The CDR3 runs to 16 residues. The CDR3 nucleotides are TGTGCCATCAGTGAGTCGAGGGGCGGGGTCGCCAATGAAGCTTTCTTT. Translated, it gives CAISESRGGVANEAFF.

This clone has ten or more counts. The V call is TRBV5-6, the J call TRBJ2-7; no firm D call. V lost 0 bases to trimming and J lost 3 bases, with 16 bases between them. Germline V CDR1 and CDR2: SGHDT, YYEEEE. This CDR3 is built from 16 residues. The CDR3 bases are TGTGCCAGCAGCTTGGGACCCCCAGGCTTCTACTACGAGCAGTACTTC. Its protein is CASSLGPPGFYYEQYF. The variable domain in full, completed from reference TRBV5-6 and TRBJ2-7, reads DAGVTQSPTHLIKTRGQQVTLRCSPKSGHDTVSWYQQALGQGPQFIFQYYEEEERQRGNFPDRFSGHQFPNYSSELNVNALLLGDSALYLCASSLGPPGFYYEQYFGPGTRLTVT.

In its sample, this clone was seen many times. The chain is built from TRBV7-3 and TRBJ2-6; a weak D match, TRBD1 (6 bases). The V gene lost 3 bases and the J gene lost 1 base, with 13 bases spanning the gap. The CDR3 loop spans 17 amino acids. The germline V gene encodes CDR1 SGHTA and CDR2 FQGTGA. Here the CDR3 DNA reads TGTGCCAGCAGCTTCCCGGACAGCTCATCTGGGGCCAACGTCCTGACTTTC. Translation gives CASSFPDSSSGANVLTF.

This clone has only a few counts. This chain uses TRBV24-1 with TRBJ2-5; D assignment may be TRBD1 or TRBD2 (5 bases each). This CDR3 has 15 amino acids. Germline CDR1 is KGHDR and CDR2 is SFDVKD. The ends were cut back, 4 bases at V and 4 bases at J, with 15 bases in the middle. The CDR3 bases are TGTGCCACCAGTGACCGGGGCCAAGAGGTAGAGACCCAGTACTTC. Translated, it gives CATSDRGQEVETQYF.

J is TRBJ2-7 and V is TRBV6-2 or TRBV6-3, with D unresolved. The CDR3 length is 13 residues. Trimming removed 2 bases at V and 6 bases at J, with 11 bases between. Germline CDR1 reads MNHEY; CDR2 reads SVGEGT. The CDR3 bases are TGTGCCAGCAGTTACGGCCTGGGTGGCGAGCAGTACTTC. This encodes CASSYGLGGEQYF.

The rearrangement links TRBV7-2 to TRBJ2-3; 10 nucleotides agree with TRBD2. CDR1 SGHTA and CDR2 FQGNSA come from the germline V gene. This CDR3 has 17 amino acids. V was pared by 8 bases and J by 2 bases, with 13 bases of the junction left unmatched. The CDR3 region has the DNA TGTGCCAGCGGACCTTCTTTAGCGGGAGGAGTCACAGATACGCAGTATTTT. The encoded protein is CASGPSLAGGVTDTQYF.

V is TRBV12-3 or TRBV12-4 and J is TRBJ2-1; 9 bases are a match to TRBD2. J lost 6 bases, V lost 3 bases, and 6 bases had no gene match. This CDR3 comprises 15 residues. This CDR3 reads CASSFLAGGPNEQFF. The CDR3 DNA reads TGTGCCAGCAGTTTTTTGGCGGGGGGGCCCAATGAGCAGTTCTTC.

Concerning this clone: The CDR3 carries no conserved terminal phenylalanine or tryptophan, so it likely arises from a read error. The DNA is omitted, as the CDR3 cannot be located on it reliably, and the CDR3 follows TCRdb's listing. This chain connects TRBV28 to TRBJ1-5. Germline loops: CDR1 MDHEN, CDR2 SYDVKM. The CDR3 contains 12 residues when both ends are counted. CDR3 sequence: CASRQSYQPQHV.

The J gene is TRBJ1-3, the V gene TRBV6-2 or TRBV6-3, with a tentative D call TRBD1 (5 bases). V lost 6 bases and J 0 bases, leaving 9 bases between the germline ends. The germline gives CDR1 MNHEY, CDR2 SVGEGT. The CDR3 has 14 residues. DNA of the CDR3: TGTGCCAGCAGAGGGGAGGGCTCTGGAAACACCATATATTTT. Protein sequence: CASRGEGSGNTIYF.

This clone was counted once. This chain links TRBV27 with TRBJ2-1, with TRBD2 identical over 10 bases. J gave up 8 bases and V 6 bases, and 16 bases lay outside the gene matches. Germline V gene lookup returns CDR1 MNHEY and CDR2 SMNVEV (reference sequence). The CDR3 is 17 amino acids. CDR3 DNA sequence: TGTGCCAGCAGGGCCTTGAGCGGGAGGGCACCGAGGGATGAGCAGTTCTTC. Translation gives CASRALSGRAPRDEQFF.

This clone was recorded a few times. CDR3: CASSYIRHSIPAEAFF. CDR3 DNA: TGTGCCAGCAGTTACATAAGACACAGCATCCCAGCTGAAGCTTTCTTT. The V gene is TRBV28, the J gene TRBJ1-1; D not certain. Germline values: CDR1 MDHEN, CDR2 SYDVKM. The germline V and J ends were trimmed by 4 bases and 6 bases, with 21 bases remaining between them. The CDR3 is made up of 16 amino acids.

This clone was recorded at least ten times. This sequence joins TRBV29-1 and TRBJ1-2; no firm D call. Trimming took off 4 bases at V and 0 bases at J, with 9 bases between the two ends. Germline lookup yields CDR1 SQVTM and CDR2 ANQGSEA. This CDR3 is 13 amino acids long. CDR3: CSVGGDANYGYTF. The CDR3 DNA sequence: TGCAGCGTTGGTGGGGATGCTAACTATGGCTACACCTTC.